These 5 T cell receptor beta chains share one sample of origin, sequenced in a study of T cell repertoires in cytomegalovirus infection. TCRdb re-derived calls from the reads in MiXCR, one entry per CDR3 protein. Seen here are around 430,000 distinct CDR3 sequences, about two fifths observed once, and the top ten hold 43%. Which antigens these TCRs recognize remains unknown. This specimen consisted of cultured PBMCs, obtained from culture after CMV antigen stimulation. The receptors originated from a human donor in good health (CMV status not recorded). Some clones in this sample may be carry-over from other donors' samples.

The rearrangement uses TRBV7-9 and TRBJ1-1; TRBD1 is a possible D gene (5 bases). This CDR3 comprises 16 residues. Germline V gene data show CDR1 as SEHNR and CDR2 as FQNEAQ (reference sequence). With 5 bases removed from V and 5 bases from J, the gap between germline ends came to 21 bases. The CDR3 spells CASSVTGALTGTEAFF. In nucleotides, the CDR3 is TGTGCCAGCAGCGTTACCGGGGCCCTTACGGGGACTGAAGCTTTCTTT.

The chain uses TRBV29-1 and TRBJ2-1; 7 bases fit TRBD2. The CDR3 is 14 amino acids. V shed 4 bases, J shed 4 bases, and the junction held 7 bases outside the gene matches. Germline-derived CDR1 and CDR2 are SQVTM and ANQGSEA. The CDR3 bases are TGCAGCGTTGTCGGGTTTAGCGGGTACAATGAGCAGTTCTTC. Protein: CSVVGFSGYNEQFF.

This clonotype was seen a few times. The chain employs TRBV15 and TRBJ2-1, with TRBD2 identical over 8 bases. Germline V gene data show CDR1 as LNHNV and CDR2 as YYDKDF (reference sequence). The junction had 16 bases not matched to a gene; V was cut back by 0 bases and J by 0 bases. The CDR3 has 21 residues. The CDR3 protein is CATSRDHGLGLARSSYNEQFF. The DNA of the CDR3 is TGTGCCACCAGCAGAGACCACGGATTAGGACTAGCTCGAAGCTCCTACAATGAGCAGTTCTTC.

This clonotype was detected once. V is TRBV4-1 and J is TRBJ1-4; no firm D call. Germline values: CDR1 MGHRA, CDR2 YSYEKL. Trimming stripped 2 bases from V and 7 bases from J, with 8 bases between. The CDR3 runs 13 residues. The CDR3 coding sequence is TGCGCCAGCAGCCAACCCCCTGGTGAAAAACTGTTTTTT. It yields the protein CASSQPPGEKLFF.

Here the CDR3 DNA reads TGTGCCAGCAGCAAATACTCGGGACAGATTCCCTTTCCGCCCGCGAACACCGGGGAGCTGTTTTTT. Translating it yields CASSKYSGQIPFPPANTGELFF. The chain has TRBV5-5 and TRBJ2-2, with 7 bases aligning to TRBD1. Unmatched junction bases numbered 24, after V lost 4 bases and J lost 0 bases. CDR3 length equals 22 residues. The germline V gene has CDR1 SGHKS and CDR2 YYEKEE (reference sequence).